This passage covers 7 T cell receptor beta chains from one sample sequenced in a study of blood T cells in healthy people across ages. It was with a sample-barcoded 5' primer and a J-beta primer mix that a second PCR of roughly 6 to 12 cycles was run. TCRdb independently ran MiXCR on the 5' RACE reads; one entry per CDR3 protein. The sample yields fewer than 2 million distinct CDR3 sequences, roughly two fifths seen once. Sample: blood. The receptors were gathered from a human donor in good health.

The gene calls are TRBV27 and TRBJ1-1; tentative D call: TRBD1 (6 bases). The CDR3 is 15 amino acids. Trimming cost V 4 bases and J 0 bases, with 12 bases left between them. The germline V gene has CDR1 MNHEY and CDR2 SMNVEV (reference sequence). This chain's CDR3 is CASSSGQNLNTEAFF. The CDR3 DNA sequence: TGTGCCAGCAGTTCCGGACAGAATCTGAACACTGAAGCTTTCTTT.

In DNA, the CDR3 is TGTGCCAGCAGCTCGGGACTTCTTCAGTACTTC. Translation gives CASSSGLLQYF. This chain joins TRBV12-3 or TRBV12-4 and TRBJ2-4, with D maybe TRBD2 (6 bases). V dropped 6 bases and J dropped 11 bases, with 11 bases sitting between them. This CDR3 has 11 residues.

In its sample, this clonotype was seen a few times. The chain recombines TRBV7-2 with TRBJ2-7, with 9 positions matching TRBD1. Germline V gene data show CDR1 as SGHTA and CDR2 as FQGNSA. Unmatched junction bases numbered 3, after V lost 3 bases and J lost 0 bases. The CDR3 is 15 amino acids. The CDR3 region is CASSFTGGNSYEQYF. The CDR3 coding sequence is TGTGCCAGCAGCTTTACAGGGGGCAACTCCTACGAGCAGTACTTC.

CDR3 residues: CASSSGTLNVYEQYF. The CDR3 nucleotides read TGTGCCAGCAGCTCCGGGACCTTAAACGTGTACGAGCAGTACTTC. The J gene is TRBJ2-7, the V gene TRBV7-9; D might be TRBD1 or TRBD2, each matching 5 bases. Trimming left V 4 bases short and J 4 bases short, with 17 bases between. This CDR3 comprises 15 residues. CDR1 SEHNR and CDR2 FQNEAQ come from the germline V gene (reference sequence).

The rearrangement uses TRBV4-3 and TRBJ2-3; D is unresolved. Trimming stripped 1 base from V and 2 bases from J, with 13 bases between. The CDR3 spans 16 residues. Germline lookup yields CDR1 LGHNA and CDR2 YSLEER. This CDR3 reads CASSQVATRSTDTQYF. The DNA of the CDR3 is TGCGCCAGCAGCCAAGTAGCCACCCGATCCACAGATACGCAGTATTTT.

This clonotype was counted a few times. V is TRBV5-1 and J is TRBJ2-7, with D maybe TRBD1 (6 bases). The CDR3 is 15 amino acids. CDR1 and CDR2 from the germline V gene are SGHRS and YFSETQ. The V gene lost 3 bases and the J gene lost 6 bases, with 19 bases spanning the gap. CDR3 sequence: CASSWQYRDPTEQYF. DNA for the CDR3: TGCGCCAGCAGCTGGCAATACAGGGATCCTACCGAGCAGTACTTC. Looking up the rest from reference TRBV5-1 and TRBJ2-7 gives the full variable domain: KAGVTQTPRYLIKTRGQQVTLSCSPISGHRSVSWYQQTPGQGLQFLFEYFSETQRNKGNFPGRFSGRQFSNSRSEMNVSTLELGDSALYLCASSWQYRDPTEQYFGPGTRLTVT.

CDR3 protein: CASSLGGTGADRNSPLHF. DNA for the CDR3: TGTGCCAGCAGCCTAGGAGGGACAGGGGCCGACCGTAATTCACCCCTCCACTTT. The chain joins TRBV7-2 to TRBJ1-6; 10 nucleotides agree with TRBD1. V lost 5 bases to trimming and J lost 6 bases; unmatched junction nucleotides: 13. The CDR3 runs 18 residues. Germline CDR1 is SGHTA and CDR2 is FQGNSA. Supplemented by reference TRBV7-2 and TRBJ1-6, the full variable domain reads GAGVSQSPSNKVTEKGKDVELRCDPISGHTALYWYRQSLGQGLEFLIYFQGNSAPDKSGLPSDRFSAERTGGSVSTLTIQRTQQEDSAVYLCASSLGGTGADRNSPLHFGNGTRLTVT.